Each of the 10 T cell receptor beta chains below was sequenced from the same sample in a study of shared clonotypes between healthy human individuals. TCRdb keeps only in-frame clones here, not all; method: immunoSEQ multiplex PCR. The sample lists 1,400,000 or so clones, around 98.5% occurring once. The sample taken for sequencing was naive CD4+ T cells sorted from blood. Subset defined: CD45RA+ positively selected. Receptor source: a man younger than 45 in good health.

A remark on this clone: At the DNA level, this CDR3 is encoded by other sequences in the same sample as well. The rearrangement joins TRBV30 to TRBJ1-5, with no clear D. Trimming cost V 2 bases and J 2 bases, with 4 bases left between them. This CDR3 has 12 amino acids. Germline loops: CDR1 GTSNPN, CDR2 SVGIG (reference sequence). CDR3 DNA sequence: TGTGCCTGGAGTCAGGGCAATCAGCCCCAGCATTTT. Its translation is CAWSQGNQPQHF. The variable domain in full, completed from reference TRBV30 and TRBJ1-5, reads SQTIHQWPATLVQPVGSPLSLECTVEGTSNPNLYWYRQAAGRGLQLLFYSVGIGQISSEVPQNLSASRPQDRQFILSSKKLLLSDSGFYLCAWSQGNQPQHFGDGTRLSIL.

Concerning this clone itself: This CDR3 is also generated by other DNA sequences in the sample. This rearrangement joins TRBV7-2 to TRBJ2-1; 7 bases agree with TRBD2. This CDR3 has 16 residues. Trimming at V came to 1 base and at J to 0 bases, leaving 3 bases not matched to a gene. Per the germline V gene, CDR1 is SGHTA and CDR2 is FQGNSA. CDR3 DNA: TGTGCCAGCAGCTTAGTTGGCGGGAGCTCCTACAATGAGCAGTTCTTC. As protein: CASSLVGGSSYNEQFF.

The chain uses TRBV18 and TRBJ2-3; 7 bases map to TRBD2. Per germline, CDR1 KGHSH and CDR2 LQKENI. V was pared by 2 bases and J by 2 bases, with 4 bases of the junction left unmatched. CDR3 length: 15 residues. As DNA, the CDR3 is TGTGCCAGCTCACCAGTAGCGGGCCTCACAGATACGCAGTATTTT. Its translation is CASSPVAGLTDTQYF.

The V gene is TRBV6-1, the J gene TRBJ2-3; a weak D match, TRBD1 (6 bases). V was clipped by 6 bases and J by 1 base, with 14 bases between them. This CDR3 has 15 amino acids. Germline CDR1 reads MNHNS; CDR2 reads SASEGT. CDR3 nucleotide sequence: TGTGCCAGCAGGTATACACAGGGTGGCACAGATACGCAGTATTTT. This encodes CASRYTQGGTDTQYF.

This chain uses TRBV5-1 with TRBJ1-1; 7 bases are a match to TRBD1. This CDR3 comprises 15 residues. The V gene end was trimmed by 0 bases and the J gene end by 8 bases; junction bases not matched to a gene: 10. Germline CDR1 and CDR2: SGHRS and YFSETQ. CDR3 region: CASSLGPAQGREAFF. CDR3 DNA: TGCGCCAGCAGCTTGGGTCCAGCACAGGGGCGCGAAGCTTTCTTT.

A remark on this clone: Within the sample, other DNA sequences also encode this same CDR3. The J gene is TRBJ2-5, the V gene TRBV28, with 15 nucleotides matching TRBD2. This CDR3 comprises 16 residues. J gave up 5 bases and V 5 bases, and 6 bases lay outside the gene matches. Germline V gene sequence: CDR1 MDHEN, CDR2 SYDVKM. The DNA for the CDR3 is TGTGCCAGCAGTGACTCCGGGACTAGCGGGAGGGAGACCCAGTACTTC. Protein sequence: CASSDSGTSGRETQYF.

V and J are TRBV27 and TRBJ2-7; 7 bases map to TRBD1. After removal of 7 bases from V and 2 bases from J, the junction contained 8 bases not matched to a gene. The CDR3 consists of 14 residues. Per the germline V gene, CDR1 is MNHEY and CDR2 is SMNVEV (reference sequence). CDR3 DNA: TGTGCCAGCACAGATTCGGGACAGACCTACGAGCAGTACTTC. This gives the protein CASTDSGQTYEQYF.

The rearrangement joins TRBV7-9 to TRBJ2-2; maybe TRBD2 (6 bases). CDR3 length: 16 residues. V was trimmed by 5 bases and J by 5 bases, leaving 18 bases between them. CDR1 and CDR2 from the germline V gene are SEHNR and FQNEAQ (reference sequence). The CDR3 sequence is CASSPLLGLGTGELFF. CDR3 coding DNA: TGTGCCAGCAGCCCGCTGTTGGGACTTGGGACCGGGGAGCTGTTTTTT.

With regard to this clone: Other nucleotide sequences from this sample produce the same CDR3. This rearrangement joins TRBV19 to TRBJ2-4, with D hard to call. Germline values: CDR1 LNHDA, CDR2 SQIVND (reference sequence). This CDR3 spans 14 amino acids. The V gene lost 5 bases and the J gene lost 0 bases, with 8 bases spanning the gap. The CDR3 spells CASSPGLAKNIQYF. The CDR3 nucleotides read TGTGCCAGTAGTCCGGGCCTAGCCAAAAACATTCAGTACTTC.

This clone was seen only once. The rearrangement joins TRBV19 to TRBJ1-5; unclear D gene. CDR3 length: 13 amino acids. Germline values: CDR1 LNHDA, CDR2 SQIVND (reference sequence). The ends were cut back, 7 bases at V and 4 bases at J, with 11 bases in the middle. The CDR3 nucleotides read TGTGCCAGTAAGAGGCAGGAGAATCAGCCCCAGCATTTT. Translation gives CASKRQENQPQHF.